This T cell receptor (beta chain) was documented in a study of OX40 agonist ivuxolimab in advanced cancers. Study as a whole: Antecedent anti-PD-1, anti-PD-L1 or anti-CTLA-4 therapy was permissible, with about 40% having received some. Study observations and caveats: Patients who responded partially at 0.1-3.0 mg/kg showed clonal expansion ranking among the lowest.

The CDR3 is 13 amino acids. V was trimmed by 4 bases and J by 2 bases, leaving 6 bases between them. Per germline, CDR1 MNHEY and CDR2 SVGAGI. Some clones are missing from TCRdb's copy, which holds only in-frame ones; the method was immunoSEQ multiplex PCR. The sample yields about 27,000 clones, 65% to 90% seen once. This clone was recorded only once. Its antigen is currently unknown. The source of this sequence is an adult with an advanced solid tumor such as melanoma, head and neck, liver or kidney cancer. The rearrangement joins TRBV6-5 to TRBJ1-5; the D is unclear. The input for sequencing was CD4+ or CD8+ T cells sorted from blood, taken in a trial of the OX40 agonist ivuxolimab. CDR3 sequence (DNA): TGTGCCAGCAGTTGGACGGGCAATCAGCCCCAGCATTTT. As protein: CASSWTGNQPQHF.